This is a list of T cell receptor beta chains from one sample in a study of T cell responses to AZD1222 COVID-19 vaccine. The data were produced by immunoSEQ multiplex PCR, yet TCRdb's version contains in-frame clones alone and is incomplete. Counted here are 150,000 to 200,000 clones, roughly 92% occurring once; the ten biggest clones make up approximately 4%. Sequencing was performed on peripheral blood, taken 28 days after the second dose of the MenACWY control vaccine. Receptors were obtained from an adult who received the MenACWY meningococcal vaccine as a control. Both conserved end residues are part of each CDR3. The D gene is left open where the match is weak. Clone sizes are given selectively: once, few, many, or a class where the clone is expanded.

V gene: TRBV9
clone size: .
J gene: TRBJ1-2
D gene: .
CDR3 DNA: TGTGCCAGCAGCGTAAGGGGTCCCCGGGGCTACACCTTC
CDR3 protein: CASSVRGPRGYTF

V gene: TRBV27
clone size: .
J gene: TRBJ2-2
D gene: .
CDR3 DNA: TGTGCCAGCAGTTTGTGGGTTGACACCGGGGAGCTGTTTTTT
CDR3 protein: CASSLWVDTGELFF

V gene: TRBV19
clone size: .
J gene: TRBJ2-1
D gene: TRBD2
CDR3 DNA: TGTGCCAGTAGTATAAAGCGGGAGCCAGGTTGGGAGCAGTTCTTC
CDR3 protein: CASSIKREPGWEQFF

V gene: TRBV30
clone size: .
J gene: TRBJ1-1
D gene: .
CDR3 DNA: TGTGCCTGGAGGGCCAGTCGGGAGGCTGAAGCTTTCTTT
CDR3 protein: CAWRASREAEAFF

V gene: TRBV9
clone size: .
J gene: TRBJ1-3
D gene: .
CDR3 DNA: TGTGCCAGCAGCGTAGCAGGTACAGGGTCTGGAAACACCATATATTTT
CDR3 protein: CASSVAGTGSGNTIYF

V gene: TRBV28
clone size: .
J gene: TRBJ1-6
D gene: .
CDR3 DNA: TGTGCCAGCACCAGGGACGTAGACAGGACACCCCTCCACTTT
CDR3 protein: CASTRDVDRTPLHF

V gene: TRBV6-5
clone size: .
J gene: TRBJ1-4
D gene: .
CDR3 DNA: TGTGGGTGGGGGACTAATGAAAAACTGTTTTTT
CDR3 protein: CGWGTNEKLFF

V gene: TRBV19
clone size: .
J gene: TRBJ2-3
D gene: TRBD1
CDR3 DNA: TGTGCCAGCAGGGGGCTTTATAGCACAGATACGCAGTATTTT
CDR3 protein: CASRGLYSTDTQYF

V gene: TRBV1
clone size: .
J gene: TRBJ2-4
D gene: .
CDR3 DNA: TGCACCAGCGTGAAGGGTGTCGCCAAAAACATTCAGTACTTC
CDR3 protein: CTSVKGVAKNIQYF

V gene: TRBV5-1
clone size: .
J gene: TRBJ2-5
D gene: TRBD2
CDR3 DNA: TGCGCCAGCAGCTTAGGGACTAGCGGAACCCAAGAGACCCAGTACTTC
CDR3 protein: CASSLGTSGTQETQYF

V gene: TRBV4-2
clone size: .
J gene: TRBJ2-5
D gene: .
CDR3 DNA: TGTGCCAGCAGCCAATACAGATACCAAGAGACCCAGTACTTC
CDR3 protein: CASSQYRYQETQYF

V gene: TRBV5-6
clone size: .
J gene: TRBJ1-1
D gene: TRBD1
CDR3 DNA: TGTGCCAGCAGCCGTGACAGGGGTCCTGAAGCTTTCTTT
CDR3 protein: CASSRDRGPEAFF

V gene: TRBV7-2
clone size: .
J gene: TRBJ1-3
D gene: .
CDR3 DNA: TGTGCCAGCAGCTTAGGACGGGGCAGGGACCCTGGAAACACCATATATTTT
CDR3 protein: CASSLGRGRDPGNTIYF

V gene: TRBV7-3
clone size: .
J gene: TRBJ2-7
D gene: TRBD2
CDR3 DNA: TGTGCCAGCAGCTTAACGACTAGCGGGACTACCTACGAGCAGTACTTC
CDR3 protein: CASSLTTSGTTYEQYF

V gene: TRBV11-2
clone size: .
J gene: TRBJ2-7
D gene: .
CDR3 DNA: TGTGCCAGCAGCATTGAGGCGGATACCTACGAGCAGTACTTC
CDR3 protein: CASSIEADTYEQYF

V gene: TRBV27
clone size: .
J gene: TRBJ1-6
D gene: TRBD1
CDR3 DNA: TGTGCCAGCAGGAGACAGGGGGGATATTCACCCCTCCACTTT
CDR3 protein: CASRRQGGYSPLHF

V gene: TRBV24-1
clone size: .
J gene: TRBJ1-4
D gene: TRBD1
CDR3 DNA: TGTGCCACCAGTGAACGGACAGGGGAGGTTGAAAAACTGTTTTTT
CDR3 protein: CATSERTGEVEKLFF

V gene: TRBV27
clone size: .
J gene: TRBJ2-7
D gene: .
CDR3 DNA: TGTGCCAGCAGTTTAGGTAGACCCCACGAGCAGTACTTC
CDR3 protein: CASSLGRPHEQYF

V gene: TRBV18
clone size: .
J gene: TRBJ2-4
D gene: .
CDR3 DNA: TGTGCCAGCTCACCGTCAGGGTTTACCAAAAACATTCAGTACTTC
CDR3 protein: CASSPSGFTKNIQYF

V gene: TRBV3-1/TRBV3-2
clone size: .
J gene: TRBJ1-1
D gene: .
CDR3 DNA: TGTGCCAGCAGCGGGCTTATGGCTGAAGCTTTCTTT
CDR3 protein: CASSGLMAEAFF

V gene: TRBV30
clone size: .
J gene: TRBJ1-5
D gene: .
CDR3 DNA: TGTGCCTGGAGTCCCGGGCCTAATCAGCCCCAGCATTTT
CDR3 protein: CAWSPGPNQPQHF

V gene: TRBV5-1
clone size: .
J gene: TRBJ1-2
D gene: .
CDR3 DNA: TGCGCCAGCAGCTTGGAGGCCGGGACCATACCCTATGGCTACACCTTC
CDR3 protein: CASSLEAGTIPYGYTF

V gene: TRBV25-1
clone size: .
J gene: TRBJ1-4
D gene: .
CDR3 DNA: TGTGCCAGCAGTGAGGGGGGCAGGGGTGCAACTAATGAAAAACTGTTTTTT
CDR3 protein: CASSEGGRGATNEKLFF

V gene: TRBV9
clone size: .
J gene: TRBJ1-1
D gene: .
CDR3 DNA: TGTGCCAGCAGCGTCTCAACGGGACCCTCGAACACTGAAGCTTTCTTT
CDR3 protein: CASSVSTGPSNTEAFF

V gene: TRBV30
clone size: .
J gene: TRBJ2-5
D gene: .
CDR3 DNA: TGTGCCTGGAGTGTACTGGAGACCCAGTACTTC
CDR3 protein: CAWSVLETQYF

V gene: TRBV19
clone size: once
J gene: TRBJ1-6
D gene: .
CDR3 DNA: TGTGCCAGTAGTACCCCGGACCCCAGCTCCTATAATTCACCCCTCCACTTT
CDR3 protein: CASSTPDPSSYNSPLHF

V gene: TRBV3-1/TRBV3-2
clone size: .
J gene: TRBJ1-3
D gene: .
CDR3 DNA: TGTGCCAGCAGCCAAGTCAGGGGCGGGAACACCATATATTTT
CDR3 protein: CASSQVRGGNTIYF

V gene: TRBV5-1
clone size: .
J gene: TRBJ1-2
D gene: .
CDR3 DNA: TGCGCCAGCAGGACCACGACTAACTATGGCTACACCTTC
CDR3 protein: CASRTTTNYGYTF

V gene: TRBV27
clone size: .
J gene: TRBJ2-5
D gene: TRBD1
CDR3 DNA: TGTGCCAGCAGTTTGCAGGGGGCCCAAGAGACCCAGTACTTC
CDR3 protein: CASSLQGAQETQYF

V gene: TRBV9
clone size: .
J gene: TRBJ2-1
D gene: TRBD2
CDR3 DNA: TGTGCCAGCAGCCCGACTAGCGGGGCCAGCTCCTACAATGAGCAGTTCTTC
CDR3 protein: CASSPTSGASSYNEQFF

V gene: TRBV5-1
clone size: .
J gene: TRBJ2-7
D gene: .
CDR3 DNA: TGCGCCAGCAGCGACGGGACACGGCACGAGCAGTACTTC
CDR3 protein: CASSDGTRHEQYF

V gene: TRBV7-9
clone size: .
J gene: TRBJ1-1
D gene: .
CDR3 DNA: TGTGCCAGCAGCTGGGGTGCAGGGGAAGGAGGGGCTTTCTTT
CDR3 protein: CASSWGAGEGGAFF

V gene: TRBV5-8
clone size: .
J gene: TRBJ1-2
D gene: TRBD1
CDR3 DNA: TGTGCCAGCAGCTTGGGGACAGGGCTGGGGTTTGGCTACACCTTC
CDR3 protein: CASSLGTGLGFGYTF

V gene: TRBV12-5
clone size: .
J gene: TRBJ1-5
D gene: .
CDR3 DNA: TGTGCTAGTGGCCCACTCATGGGGGATCTTCGGCAGCCCCAGCATTTT
CDR3 protein: CASGPLMGDLRQPQHF

V gene: TRBV7-6
clone size: .
J gene: TRBJ1-1
D gene: .
CDR3 DNA: TGTGCCAGCAGCCTCTACCCTCCTTCTACGGGGACGAACACTGAAGCTTTCTTT
CDR3 protein: CASSLYPPSTGTNTEAFF

V gene: TRBV7-9
clone size: .
J gene: TRBJ1-3
D gene: .
CDR3 DNA: TGTGCCAGCAGCCCTCTCTTTGGAAACACCATATATTTT
CDR3 protein: CASSPLFGNTIYF

V gene: TRBV9
clone size: .
J gene: TRBJ2-5
D gene: .
CDR3 DNA: TGTGCCAGCAGCCGAGGAACGACAGGGGCGGGGGGAGAGACCCAGTACTTC
CDR3 protein: CASSRGTTGAGGETQYF

V gene: TRBV9
clone size: .
J gene: TRBJ2-1
D gene: .
CDR3 DNA: TGTGCCAGCGTCGGGGGTGCGTCGGGAAATGAGCAGTTCTTC
CDR3 protein: CASVGGASGNEQFF

V gene: TRBV6-4
clone size: .
J gene: TRBJ2-3
D gene: TRBD2
CDR3 DNA: TGTGCCAGCAGTGAGACTAGCGGGAGAGCAGATACGCAGTATTTT
CDR3 protein: CASSETSGRADTQYF

V gene: TRBV14
clone size: .
J gene: TRBJ2-7
D gene: TRBD2
CDR3 DNA: TGTGCCAGCAGCCAAGTGCTAGCGGGAGCGGGCAGCTCCTACGAGCAGTACTTC
CDR3 protein: CASSQVLAGAGSSYEQYF

V gene: TRBV27
clone size: .
J gene: TRBJ1-2
D gene: .
CDR3 DNA: TGTGCCAGCACCCACCGGGGGCTGGGGGGCTACACCTTC
CDR3 protein: CASTHRGLGGYTF

V gene: TRBV19
clone size: .
J gene: TRBJ2-7
D gene: .
CDR3 DNA: TGTGCCAGTAGGCCCGGGAGAGACTTC
CDR3 protein: CASRPGRDF

V gene: TRBV6-5
clone size: .
J gene: TRBJ1-6
D gene: .
CDR3 DNA: TGTGCCAGCACGATGCTTAACAATTCACCCCTCCACTTT
CDR3 protein: CASTMLNNSPLHF

V gene: TRBV5-4
clone size: .
J gene: TRBJ2-1
D gene: TRBD2
CDR3 DNA: TGTGCCAGCAGTGTTAGCGGGAGCTCCGATGAGCAGTTCTTC
CDR3 protein: CASSVSGSSDEQFF

V gene: TRBV6-5
clone size: once
J gene: TRBJ1-5
D gene: TRBD1
CDR3 DNA: TGTGCCAGCAGGACAGGGGCCAATCAGCCCCAGCATTTT
CDR3 protein: CASRTGANQPQHF

V gene: TRBV7-9
clone size: .
J gene: TRBJ1-5
D gene: TRBD1
CDR3 DNA: TGTGCCAGCAGCTTAGCGGACAGGGCTGGTCAGCCCCAGCATTTT
CDR3 protein: CASSLADRAGQPQHF

V gene: TRBV6-5
clone size: .
J gene: TRBJ1-1
D gene: .
CDR3 DNA: TGTGCCAGCAGCGCCGGGGCTTGGGCTTTCTTT
CDR3 protein: CASSAGAWAFF